The TCR beta chain under discussion was sequenced for a study of molecular identifiers for immune sequencing clone quantification. Study observations and caveats: For effector cells, clones above 20 RNA copies held over 97% of molecules; for naive cells, under 1%.

TCRdb itself ran the PCR reads through MiXCR, one entry per CDR3 protein. Here the sample spans approximately 590,000 distinct CDR3 sequences, approximately 24% being singletons. The V gene lost 1 base and the J gene lost 6 bases, with 13 bases spanning the gap. Germline CDR1 LGHNA, CDR2 YSLEER. The CDR3 is 14 amino acids. As for this clonotype: Its antigen is unknown. A read error may explain this, as a much larger clone is one base away.

Libraries of naive CD8 T cells were made from approximately 22,000 to 940,000 sorted cells. They used 10%, 30% or 50% RNA. A CD8+CD4-CCR7+CD45RA+ phenotype served as the sorting definition for naive CD8 T cells. Sample: naive CD8+ T cells from blood, with Jurkat cell RNA spiked in. As to subset: FACS-sorted CD8+CD4-CCR7+CD45RA+ naive T cells. The chain employs TRBV4-3 and TRBJ2-7; D is possibly TRBD1 (6 bases). This TCR was recovered from a human donor in good health. Some libraries in this study had Jurkat cell RNA spiked in. The CDR3 region has the DNA TGCGCCAGCAGCCAAGCTCCCACAGGGCGCGAGCAGTACTTC. This encodes CASSQAPTGREQYF.